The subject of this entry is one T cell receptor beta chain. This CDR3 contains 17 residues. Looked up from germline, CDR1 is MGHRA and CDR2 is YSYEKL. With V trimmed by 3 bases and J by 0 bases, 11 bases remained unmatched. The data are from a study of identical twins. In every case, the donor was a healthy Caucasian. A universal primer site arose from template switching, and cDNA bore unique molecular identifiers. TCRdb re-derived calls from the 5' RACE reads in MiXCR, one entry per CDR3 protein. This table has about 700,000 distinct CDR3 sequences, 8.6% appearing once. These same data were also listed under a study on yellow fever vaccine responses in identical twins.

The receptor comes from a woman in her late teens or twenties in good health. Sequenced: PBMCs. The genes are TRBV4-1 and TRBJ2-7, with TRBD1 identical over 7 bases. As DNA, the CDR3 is TGCGCCAGCAGCCAGATAAATCAGGGGGTTAGCTCCTACGAGCAGTACTTC. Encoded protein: CASSQINQGVSSYEQYF.